The 27 T cell receptor beta chains below all came from one sample that was sequenced in a study of cytomegalovirus exposure and HLA in healthy donors. The primer mix had 60 Vbeta and 13 Jbeta primers. TCRdb's copy holds only in-frame clones and misses some; the assay was immunoSEQ multiplex PCR. Of some 150,000 clones in the sample, 77% were seen once. Material for sequencing was PBMCs. These receptors were taken from a woman between 35 and 50 years old in good health and CMV-seronegative.

This rearrangement joins TRBV5-1 to TRBJ1-5, with D hard to call. Germline V gives CDR1 SGHRS, CDR2 YFSETQ. The CDR3 consists of 13 residues. V shed 4 bases and J shed 6 bases, with 11 bases lying between them. This CDR3 reads CASSSSGGQPQHF. For the CDR3, the DNA is TGCGCCAGCAGCAGTAGCGGAGGTCAGCCCCAGCATTTT.

The J gene is TRBJ1-1, the V gene TRBV28; D may be TRBD1 (6 bases). Trimming shortened V by 7 bases and J by 4 bases, and 13 bases separated the two germline ends. The CDR3 extends over 13 amino acids. CDR1 and CDR2 (germline): MDHEN, SYDVKM. The chain's CDR3 is CASTKFRGTEAFF. The CDR3 DNA reads as TGTGCCAGCACCAAGTTCAGGGGCACTGAAGCTTTCTTT.

The V and J genes are TRBV7-9 and TRBJ1-1; D not certain. The CDR3 consists of 13 residues. V was trimmed by 5 bases and J by 6 bases, leaving 13 bases between them. Germline loops: CDR1 SEHNR, CDR2 FQNEAQ (reference sequence). The CDR3 spells CASSKLPTAEAFF. The CDR3, as DNA: TGTGCCAGCAGCAAGCTCCCAACGGCTGAAGCTTTCTTT.

The V gene is TRBV30, the J gene TRBJ1-6; 8 bases line up with TRBD1. Germline CDR1 reads GTSNPN; CDR2 reads SVGIG (reference sequence). V lost 2 bases and J lost 12; bases outside the gene matches: 9. The CDR3 spans 14 residues. CDR3 DNA sequence: TGTGCCTGGAGTCTAGGACAGGGTCGACGACCCCTCCACTTT. Translated: CAWSLGQGRRPLHF.

The chain couples TRBV2 to TRBJ1-5, with D possibly being TRBD1 (5 bases). The V gene lost 8 bases and the J gene lost 2 bases, with 10 bases spanning the gap. The CDR3 is 13 amino acids. CDR1 SNHLY and CDR2 FYNNEI come from the germline V gene. The CDR3 region is CASGREGNQPQHF. The CDR3, as DNA: TGTGCCAGCGGCAGGGAAGGCAATCAGCCCCAGCATTTT.

The chain couples TRBV6-4 to TRBJ1-5; no definite D call. The germline V gene has CDR1 MRHNA and CDR2 SNTAGT. CDR3 length equals 12 residues. V lost 2 bases and J 9 bases, leaving 8 bases between the germline ends. The CDR3 loop is CASSDPVRPQHF. The CDR3 coding sequence is TGTGCCAGCAGTGACCCGGTCCGGCCCCAGCATTTT.

The chain is built from TRBV4-2 and TRBJ1-5, with 9 nucleotides matching TRBD1. This CDR3 spans 17 amino acids. With 5 bases clipped from V and 0 bases from J, the junction kept 8 bases outside the gene matches. Germline V gene lookup returns CDR1 LGHNA and CDR2 YNFKEQ. CDR3 region: CASSFRTGAYSNQPQHF. CDR3 coding DNA: TGTGCCAGCAGCTTTAGGACAGGGGCATATAGCAATCAGCCCCAGCATTTT.

The chain links TRBV29-1 to TRBJ2-1; TRBD2 is a possible D gene (6 bases). The germline V and J ends were trimmed by 3 bases and 8 bases, with 23 bases remaining between them. The CDR3 totals 16 residues. The V gene's germline CDR1 is SQVTM and CDR2 ANQGSEA. The CDR3 reads CSVDRQSGRTLDEQFF. The CDR3 nucleotides read TGCAGCGTTGACAGACAAAGCGGGCGAACACTAGATGAGCAGTTCTTC.

The chain carries TRBV7-9 and TRBJ2-5; 7 positions match TRBD2. The CDR3 loop spans 15 amino acids. Germline V CDR1 and CDR2: SEHNR, FQNEAQ (reference sequence). Germline trimming cut 4 bases from V and 5 bases from J; bases unmatched to any gene: 10. The CDR3: CASSSSRDYVETQYF. The CDR3 DNA follows: TGTGCCAGCAGCTCTTCCCGGGACTATGTGGAGACCCAGTACTTC.

V is TRBV5-4 and J is TRBJ2-7; perhaps TRBD2 as D (5 bases). CDR1 and CDR2 from the germline V gene are SGHNT and YYREEE (reference sequence). This CDR3 comprises 15 residues. Trimming left V 4 bases short and J 2 bases short, with 16 bases between. This chain's CDR3 is CASSPGGGRAYEQYF. DNA of the CDR3: TGTGCCAGCAGCCCTGGTGGAGGTCGGGCCTACGAGCAGTACTTC.

The chain is built from TRBV14 and TRBJ2-7; D is uncertain. CDR1 is SGHDN and CDR2 is FVKESK in the germline V gene. V lost 4 bases and J lost 2, with 12 bases in between. This CDR3 is 14 amino acids long. CDR3 residues: CASSRRVPPYEQYF. DNA of the CDR3: TGTGCCAGCAGCCGCCGAGTACCCCCCTACGAGCAGTACTTC.

The rearrangement links TRBV7-2 to TRBJ1-2; no definite D call. V shed 5 bases and J shed 4 bases, with 11 bases lying between them. The V gene's germline CDR1 is SGHTA and CDR2 FQGNSA. The CDR3 sequence is 13 residues long. CDR3 loop: CASSPDGSYGYTF. The CDR3, as DNA: TGTGCCAGCAGCCCCGATGGCAGCTATGGCTACACCTTC.

The rearrangement links TRBV5-6 to TRBJ2-7, with D hard to call. Between the trimmed V and J ends, which lost 0 bases and 1 base, there was a span of 8 bases. Germline values: CDR1 SGHDT, CDR2 YYEEEE. This CDR3 is 14 amino acids long. CDR3 amino acids: CASSLAMASYEQYF. CDR3 coding DNA: TGTGCCAGCAGCTTGGCCATGGCTTCCTACGAGCAGTACTTC.

The rearrangement links TRBV5-1 to TRBJ1-1; TRBD1 aligns across 7 bases. J lost 4 bases, V lost 6 bases, and 12 bases had no gene match. The germline V gene has CDR1 SGHRS and CDR2 YFSETQ. The CDR3 contains 15 residues. DNA for the CDR3: TGCGCCAGCAACCCTAGGACAGGAAGTTTCACTGAAGCTTTCTTT. It translates to CASNPRTGSFTEAFF.

The V gene is TRBV30, the J gene TRBJ2-5, with 7 bases aligning to TRBD1. Germline CDR1 and CDR2: GTSNPN and SVGIG (reference sequence). This CDR3 has 13 residues. V lost 7 bases and J lost 4; bases outside the gene matches: 9. The CDR3 coding sequence is TGTGCCTCACGTGGCAGGGGGACAGAGACCCAGTACTTC. Translated, it gives CASRGRGTETQYF.

The gene calls are TRBV5-1 and TRBJ1-2, with a weak D call TRBD1 (6 bases). The V end was cut by 4 bases, the J end by 5 bases, with 15 bases between. The CDR3 runs 14 residues. Germline-derived CDR1 and CDR2 are SGHRS and YFSETQ. The CDR3 DNA reads as TGCGCCAGCAGCATTGGACAGCCTTTATATGGCTACACCTTC. Translation gives CASSIGQPLYGYTF.

The rearrangement uses TRBV27 and TRBJ2-7; 10 bases line up with TRBD1. Unmatched junction bases numbered 11, after V lost 8 bases and J lost 4 bases. CDR3 size: 15 residues. Germline-derived CDR1 and CDR2 are MNHEY and SMNVEV (reference sequence). The CDR3 here is CASGRDRGLRYEQYF. CDR3 in DNA: TGTGCCAGCGGACGAGACAGGGGGCTTCGGTACGAGCAGTACTTC.

This clone has only a few counts. The CDR3 DNA is TGCGCCACCACTACCGACAGGGGTAGCTATGGCTACACCTTC. Amino acids: CATTTDRGSYGYTF. The V and J genes are TRBV5-1 and TRBJ1-2; TRBD1 agrees at 8 bases. The V and J ends lost 9 bases and 4 bases, in that order; junction bases with no gene match: 11. Looked up from germline, CDR1 is SGHRS and CDR2 is YFSETQ. The CDR3 totals 14 residues. Filled out from reference TRBV5-1 and TRBJ1-2, the complete variable domain reads KAGVTQTPRYLIKTRGQQVTLSCSPISGHRSVSWYQQTPGQGLQFLFEYFSETQRNKGNFPGRFSGRQFSNSRSEMNVSTLELGDSALYLCATTTDRGSYGYTFGSGTRLTVV.

This sequence joins TRBV29-1 and TRBJ2-7; TRBD2 matches 11 bases. Trimming took 7 bases from V and 1 from J; bases not matched to a gene: 6. Germline V gives CDR1 SQVTM, CDR2 ANQGSEA. This CDR3 spans 14 amino acids. The CDR3 DNA reads as TGCAGCGCAACCGGGACTAGCGGTTCCTACGAGCAGTACTTC. Amino acids: CSATGTSGSYEQYF.

V gene TRBV18 combines with J gene TRBJ2-7; D is possibly TRBD1 (6 bases). Germline-derived CDR1 and CDR2 are KGHSH and LQKENI. V was clipped by 2 bases and J by 0 bases, with 11 bases between them. The CDR3 is 15 amino acids. As DNA, the CDR3 is TGTGCCAGCTCACCAAGGGCAGGGGTCTCCTACGAGCAGTACTTC. Residues: CASSPRAGVSYEQYF.

V gene TRBV10-3 combines with J gene TRBJ1-5, with TRBD1 matching over 7 bases. The CDR3 extends over 14 amino acids. From germline, CDR1 is ENHRY and CDR2 SYGVKD. Trimming at V came to 6 bases and at J to 5 bases, leaving 7 bases not matched to a gene. The CDR3 is CAIRAGQYDQPQHF. As DNA, the CDR3 is TGTGCCATCAGGGCGGGACAGTATGATCAGCCCCAGCATTTT.

V and J are TRBV4-3 and TRBJ1-3, with TRBD1 matching 7 bases. This CDR3 is 18 amino acids long. Looked up from germline, CDR1 is LGHNA and CDR2 is YSLEER. V dropped 2 bases and J dropped 1; count of bases not matched to a gene: 11. CDR3 sequence: CASSQSVDRFVSGNTIYF. The CDR3 coding sequence is TGCGCCAGCAGCCAATCTGTGGACAGGTTTGTTTCTGGAAACACCATATATTTT.

This clone turned up a few times. The chain combines TRBV5-1 with TRBJ2-3, with 14 positions matching TRBD2. Per germline, CDR1 SGHRS and CDR2 YFSETQ. V gave up 2 bases and J gave up 8 bases; unmatched junction bases: 7. The CDR3 totals 16 residues. CDR3 sequence reads: CASSLVTSGGAATQYF. In DNA, the CDR3 is TGCGCCAGCAGCTTAGTGACTAGCGGGGGGGCCGCTACGCAGTATTTT.

This rearrangement joins TRBV6-5 to TRBJ1-2, with D tentatively TRBD1 (5 bases). This CDR3 is 14 amino acids long. The V end lost 6 bases, the J end lost 4 bases, and 15 bases lay between the germline ends. The germline gives CDR1 MNHEY, CDR2 SVGAGI. DNA for the CDR3: TGTGCCAGCAGGAGAGTAGGGGAGGGCTATGGCTACACCTTC. The encoded protein is CASRRVGEGYGYTF.

This clone was seen only once. This chain joins TRBV4-2 and TRBJ2-4; TRBD2 agrees at 10 bases. The germline V gene encodes CDR1 LGHNA and CDR2 YNFKEQ. The CDR3 is 19 residues long. V was pared by 2 bases and J by 1 base, with 11 bases of the junction left unmatched. CDR3 residues: CASSQQLAGRVGAKNIQYF. The CDR3, as DNA: TGTGCCAGCAGCCAACAACTAGCGGGAAGAGTAGGGGCCAAAAACATTCAGTACTTC.

V usage is TRBV4-3 and J usage is TRBJ2-7, with 7 positions matching TRBD2. The CDR3 loop spans 17 amino acids. Unmatched junction bases numbered 10, after V lost 0 bases and J lost 2 bases. The germline V gene has CDR1 LGHNA and CDR2 YSLEER. CDR3 region: CASSQDHLGGRAYEQYF. The CDR3 region has the DNA TGCGCCAGCAGCCAAGATCATTTAGGAGGGAGGGCCTACGAGCAGTACTTC.

The CDR3 region has the DNA TGTGCCAGCAGCGTACTGGGACAGAAGAACACTGAAGCTTTCTTT. This codes for CASSVLGQKNTEAFF. The J gene is TRBJ1-1, the V gene TRBV7-9, with 7 bases fitting TRBD1. Germline-derived CDR1 and CDR2 are SEHNR and FQNEAQ (reference sequence). After removal of 5 bases from V and 1 base from J, the junction contained 7 bases not matched to a gene. There are 15 residues in the CDR3.